A selection of T cell receptor beta chains follows, all from one sample in a study of cytomegalovirus exposure and HLA in healthy donors. Repertoires were generated with immunoSEQ multiplex PCR, while TCRdb's copy carries only in-frame clones and drops some. The listing contains about 67,000 clones. Sequencing was done on a sample of PBMCs. Receptors originate from a man aged 30 to 39 in good health and CMV-seropositive. Both conserved end residues are part of each CDR3. The D gene is left open where the match is weak.

v_call	j_call	d_call	cdr3_nt	cdr3_aa
TRBV9	TRBJ1-5	-	TGTGCCAGCGGCCCCAGGGGAGATAGCAATCAGCCCCAGCATTTT	CASGPRGDSNQPQHF
TRBV4-2	TRBJ2-2	-	TGTGCCAGCAGCCAAGATCGAGGGAACACCGGGGAGCTGTTTTTT	CASSQDRGNTGELFF
TRBV19	TRBJ1-5	-	TGTGCCAGTACCCTAGGAGGGAATCAGCCCCAGCATTTT	CASTLGGNQPQHF
TRBV6-6	TRBJ1-1	-	TGTGCCATAGGGGAGGGATCGTACACTGAAGCTTTCTTT	CAIGEGSYTEAFF
TRBV4-1	TRBJ2-7	TRBD2	TGCGCCAGCAGCCAAGCAACTAGCGGGACCACCTACGAGCAGTACTTC	CASSQATSGTTYEQYF
TRBV6-1	TRBJ2-1	-	TGTGCCAGCAGTGAAAATAGCGGATCCGACAATGAGCAGTTCTTC	CASSENSGSDNEQFF
TRBV7-8	TRBJ2-7	TRBD2	TGTGCCAGCACCCTCCTCACCCCAGCGGGGACTTACGAGCAGTACTTC	CASTLLTPAGTYEQYF
TRBV6-1	TRBJ1-1	-	TGTGCCAGCAGTTTTAAGACGCGGACTGAAGCTTTCTTT	CASSFKTRTEAFF
TRBV30	TRBJ2-6	-	TGTGCCTGGAGTAGAGGCTTAGAGGCCAACGTCCTGACTTTC	CAWSRGLEANVLTF
TRBV5-1	TRBJ2-5	TRBD1	TGCGCCAGCAGCCGAGGGACAGCGCAAGAGACCCAGTACTTC	CASSRGTAQETQYF
TRBV7-9	TRBJ2-7	-	TGTGCCAGCAGCCCTGTTGGGTCGGGACACCACTCCTACGAGCAGTACTTC	CASSPVGSGHHSYEQYF
TRBV5-1	TRBJ2-7	-	TGCGCCAGCAGCTTGGTTAACGGAGGTTCCTACGAGCAGTACTTC	CASSLVNGGSYEQYF
TRBV9	TRBJ1-6	-	TGTGCCAGCAGCGTAGAAGGGGGAAGGAATTCACCCCTCCACTTT	CASSVEGGRNSPLHF
TRBV5-1	TRBJ2-3	TRBD2	TGCGCCAGCAGCTTGAACGCGCGGGGGGCTGGGGATACGCAGTATTTT	CASSLNARGAGDTQYF
TRBV7-2	TRBJ2-7	TRBD1	TGTGCCAGCAGCCGGTTCCGGGACAGAGCCCTCGAGCAGTACTTC	CASSRFRDRALEQYF
TRBV29-1	TRBJ1-1	-	TGCAGCGTCGTGAGACACCTGACCGCTGAAGCTTTCTTT	CSVVRHLTAEAFF
TRBV19	TRBJ1-2	-	TGTGCCAGTAGGGCCCCCTGGGCGAACGGCTACACCTTC	CASRAPWANGYTF
TRBV30	TRBJ2-3	TRBD2	TGTGCCGGGGGAGGGACTAGGGGGAGCACAGATACGCAGTATTTT	CAGGGTRGSTDTQYF
TRBV7-2	TRBJ2-1	TRBD2	TGTGCCAGCAGCTTATGGGCTAGCGGGCCGCCGGAGCAGTTCTTC	CASSLWASGPPEQFF
TRBV18	TRBJ1-2	-	TGTGCCAGCTCACCGGAGGAAAAAGGTGGCTACACCTTC	CASSPEEKGGYTF
TRBV27	TRBJ2-1	TRBD2	TGTGCCAGCAGTTCCAGACTAGCGGGTTACAATGAGCAGTTCTTC	CASSSRLAGYNEQFF
TRBV5-4	TRBJ2-3	-	TGTGCCAGCAGCTTGGATTCCGGGAGCACAGATACGCAGTATTTT	CASSLDSGSTDTQYF
TRBV5-6	TRBJ1-3	TRBD1	TGTGCCAGCAGCCTACTAGGGACAGCTCGGCGAAACACCATATATTTT	CASSLLGTARRNTIYF
TRBV7-8	TRBJ2-1	-	TGTGCCAGCAGCTTACTCCCTAGTAGCGATGAGCAGTTCTTC	CASSLLPSSDEQFF
TRBV19	TRBJ1-1	TRBD1	TGTGCCAGTAGTAGACAGGGGCAAATGAACACTGAAGCTTTCTTT	CASSRQGQMNTEAFF
TRBV30	TRBJ2-1	TRBD2	TGTGCCTGGAGTGGGCTAGCGGAGCGCAATGAGCAGTTCTTC	CAWSGLAERNEQFF
TRBV6-1	TRBJ1-2	-	TGTGCCAGCAGTGAACTTCGGGGGGCGAGTGGCTACACCTTC	CASSELRGASGYTF
TRBV6-1	TRBJ2-7	TRBD2	TGTGCCAGCAGTGTACCGACTAGCGGGAGCTACGAGCAGTACTTC	CASSVPTSGSYEQYF
TRBV5-1	TRBJ2-6	-	TGCGCCAGCAGCGCAGTCAGCTCGGGCTCTGGGGCCAACGTCCTGACTTTC	CASSAVSSGSGANVLTF
TRBV7-2	TRBJ2-7	TRBD1	TGTGCCAGCAGCGCGGGACAGGGGGTTGTTGAGCAGTACTTC	CASSAGQGVVEQYF
TRBV5-6	TRBJ2-7	TRBD1	TGTGCCAGCAGCTTACGCCTGGGACAGGGGGTTGGAGAGCAGTACTTC	CASSLRLGQGVGEQYF
TRBV19	TRBJ1-4	-	TGTGCCAGTAGTGCCCGCACAGGGATTCGAGAAAAACTGTTTTTT	CASSARTGIREKLFF
TRBV4-1	TRBJ2-1	-	TGCGCCAGCAGCCACGTCCGAGCGGTGAGCTCCTACAATGAGCAGTTCTTC	CASSHVRAVSSYNEQFF
TRBV7-8	TRBJ1-5	TRBD1	TGTGCCAGCAGCTTGACAGGGACAGGGGGCAGGAATCAGCCCCAGCATTTT	CASSLTGTGGRNQPQHF
TRBV7-6	TRBJ2-3	TRBD2	TGTGCCAGCAGCCGATCTAGCGGGGGGGGCACAGATACGCAGTATTTT	CASSRSSGGGTDTQYF
TRBV29-1	TRBJ2-1	TRBD1	TGCAGCGTTGAATACGGGGACAGGGGGGATGAGCAGTTCTTC	CSVEYGDRGDEQFF
TRBV30	TRBJ2-3	-	TGTGCCTGGAGAGGAGCTCCAGATACGCAGTATTTT	CAWRGAPDTQYF
TRBV6-1	TRBJ2-1	TRBD2	TGTGCCAGCAAAATGGCGGGGGGCCACAATGAGCAGTTCTTC	CASKMAGGHNEQFF
TRBV6-1	TRBJ2-5	TRBD2	TGTGCCAGCAGTGACGAGACTAGCGGGGGGGCCGGGGAGACCCAGTACTTC	CASSDETSGGAGETQYF
TRBV6-5	TRBJ2-7	-	TGTGCCAGCAGTGCAAGACAGGAAGCATACGAGCAGTACTTC	CASSARQEAYEQYF
TRBV9	TRBJ1-2	TRBD1	TGTGCCAGCAGCGCCATACGGACAGGGGGCGCTGCCTATGGCTACACCTTC	CASSAIRTGGAAYGYTF
TRBV5-1	TRBJ1-4	TRBD1	TGCGCCAGCAGCGGACAGGGGGCAACTAATGAAAAACTGTTTTTT	CASSGQGATNEKLFF
TRBV6-5	TRBJ2-3	-	TGTGCCAGCAGTTACGAGGGCACAGATACGCAGTATTTT	CASSYEGTDTQYF
TRBV15	TRBJ1-1	TRBD1	TGTGCCACCAGCTCCGGGAGACAGGGGGCTTGGACTGAAGCTTTCTTT	CATSSGRQGAWTEAFF
TRBV6-1	TRBJ1-2	TRBD1	TGTGCCAGCAGCCTGGGACAGGGAACCTATGGCTACACCTTC	CASSLGQGTYGYTF
TRBV5-1	TRBJ1-1	-	TGCGCCAGCACCGGGGAGTTGAACACTGAAGCTTTCTTT	CASTGELNTEAFF
TRBV4-1	TRBJ2-1	-	TGCGCCAGCAGCACAGGGCTGGCGGGAGAGAATGAGCAGTTCTTC	CASSTGLAGENEQFF
TRBV5-1	TRBJ1-4	TRBD1	TGCGCCAGTCGGGACAGGGCGACTAATGAAAAACTGTTTTTT	CASRDRATNEKLFF
TRBV9	TRBJ2-5	-	TGTGCCAGCAGCCCATCAGAGAAACCAGGGTGGGCAGAGACCCAGTACTTC	CASSPSEKPGWAETQYF
TRBV29-1	TRBJ2-7	-	TGCAGCGTTGAAGGGCGGGCAGTAACCTACGAGCAGTACTTC	CSVEGRAVTYEQYF
TRBV4-1	TRBJ2-7	TRBD1	TGCGCCAGCAGCCTAAGGGACAGGGCCTTGGAGCAGTACTTC	CASSLRDRALEQYF
TRBV6-1	TRBJ1-1	-	TGTGCCAGCAGTGGCGTGACAGGTCCGAACACTGAAGCTTTCTTT	CASSGVTGPNTEAFF
TRBV10-3	TRBJ1-1	TRBD1	TGTGCCATCAGTGATCGGCGGGGGACAGGGGCAGACACTGAAGCTTTCTTT	CAISDRRGTGADTEAFF
TRBV7-9	TRBJ1-2	-	TGTGCCAGCAGGTCCGGACAGAACTATGGCTACACCTTC	CASRSGQNYGYTF
TRBV2	TRBJ2-5	-	TGTGCCAGCAGTGGAGACAGTTATAGCCAAGAGACCCAGTACTTC	CASSGDSYSQETQYF
TRBV2	TRBJ2-7	-	TGTGCCAGCAGCGAGGCGGTCAGGGCAGAGGAGCAGTACTTC	CASSEAVRAEEQYF
TRBV10-3	TRBJ2-1	TRBD2	TGTGCCATCAGTGAGGGCGGGGGGGACTACAATGAGCAGTTCTTC	CAISEGGGDYNEQFF
TRBV4-1	TRBJ1-2	TRBD1	TGCGCCAGCAGCCAACCTTTCGGACAGGGGAGACATGGCTACACCTTC	CASSQPFGQGRHGYTF